These 25 T cell receptor beta chains originate from one sample sequenced in a study of vaccination effects on CD4 cells after COVID-19. ViraFEST used viral peptide pools to expand antigen-specific CD4+ T cells before sequencing. Cultured cells yielded isolated CD4+ T cells after 10 days. None of the vaccinated had previously contracted SARS-CoV-2, and their nucleocapsid antibodies tested negative. These TCRs are of unknown antigen specificity. Profiled with immunoSEQ multiplex PCR; TCRdb holds only in-frame clones, not every one. The table includes roughly 42,000 clones, roughly 70% detected once. The sample here was CD4+ T cells from PBMCs cultured with HCoV-OC43 spike peptides, taken before COVID-19 vaccination. Noted subset: HCoV-OC43 spike overlapping peptide pool stimulation. Receptors were obtained from a human donor who received a COVID-19 vaccine.

This clone was seen only a few times. The CDR3 DNA sequence: TGTGCCACCAGCACTTCATCGCGAGCCACTGGAAACACCATATATTTT. The encoded protein is CATSTSSRATGNTIYF. This sequence joins TRBV15 and TRBJ1-3; no reliable D call. Trimming removed 4 bases from V and 2 bases from J, with 15 bases in between. CDR3 length: 16 amino acids. CDR1 and CDR2 (germline): LNHNV, YYDKDF (reference sequence).

This sequence joins TRBV5-1 and TRBJ2-1; no definite D call. This CDR3 contains 15 residues. The germline gives CDR1 SGHRS, CDR2 YFSETQ. Trimming took 1 base from V and 0 from J, leaving 8 bases between them. The CDR3 here is CASSLPANSYNEQFF. DNA for the CDR3: TGCGCCAGCAGCTTGCCAGCCAACTCCTACAATGAGCAGTTCTTC.

The chain has TRBV18 and TRBJ1-1; maybe TRBD1 (5 bases). The germline V and J ends were trimmed by 0 bases and 1 base, with 9 bases remaining between them. This CDR3 spans 15 amino acids. Per the germline V gene, CDR1 is KGHSH and CDR2 is LQKENI. The DNA for the CDR3 is TGTGCCAGCTCACCACCGGGAGGGGAGAACACTGAAGCTTTCTTT. As protein: CASSPPGGENTEAFF.

J is TRBJ1-1 and V is TRBV28; D possibly corresponds to TRBD1 (5 bases). V was clipped by 6 bases and J by 1 base, with 9 bases between them. Germline V lookup: CDR1 MDHEN, CDR2 SYDVKM. The CDR3 sequence is 13 residues long. The chain's CDR3 is CASSLGGNTEAFF. CDR3 bases: TGTGCCAGCAGCCTCGGGGGGAACACTGAAGCTTTCTTT.

This chain connects TRBV7-2 to TRBJ1-2, with TRBD1 matching over 12 bases. Germline CDR1 reads SGHTA; CDR2 reads FQGNSA. Losses at the gene ends were 2 bases for V and 7 bases for J; bases not matched to a gene: 5. There are 15 residues in the CDR3. CDR3 amino acids: CASSLPGQGAVGYTF. Here the CDR3 DNA reads TGTGCCAGCAGCTTACCGGGACAGGGGGCCGTTGGCTACACCTTC.

This chain connects TRBV5-1 to TRBJ1-2, with TRBD1 identical over 7 bases. Germline V CDR1 and CDR2: SGHRS, YFSETQ. CDR3 size: 13 residues. V was pared by 4 bases and J by 5 bases, with 5 bases of the junction left unmatched. In DNA form, the CDR3 reads TGCGCCAGCAGCCCCCCAGGGGGGTATGGCTACACCTTC. It codes for CASSPPGGYGYTF.

This clone was counted once. The V call is TRBV19, the J call TRBJ1-5; possible D gene TRBD1, 6 bases. V was shortened by 6 bases and J by 2 bases, with 14 bases between the two germline ends. CDR3 length equals 15 residues. CDR1 and CDR2 (germline): LNHDA, SQIVND (reference sequence). DNA for the CDR3: TGTGCCAGTAGGCGGAGGGGGGGCGGCAATCAGCCCCAGCATTTT. Residues: CASRRRGGGNQPQHF.

V gene TRBV9 combines with J gene TRBJ1-1; D is perhaps TRBD1 (5 bases). Trimming cost V 1 base and J 4 bases, with 8 bases left between them. This CDR3 contains 13 residues. The germline CDR1 and CDR2 sequences are SGDLS and YYNGEE. The CDR3 protein is CASSVPGTTEAFF. The CDR3 DNA sequence: TGTGCCAGCAGCGTACCAGGGACCACTGAAGCTTTCTTT.

The chain combines TRBV15 with TRBJ1-5; 9 nucleotides match TRBD1. The CDR3 is 16 amino acids. Germline V gives CDR1 LNHNV, CDR2 YYDKDF (reference sequence). The V segment lost 0 bases and the J segment 9 bases; nucleotides outside the gene matches: 9. This CDR3 is CATSRDLGQGGRPQHF. DNA of the CDR3: TGTGCCACCAGCAGAGATTTGGGACAGGGTGGAAGGCCCCAGCATTTT. The full variable domain, its missing parts supplied by reference TRBV15 and TRBJ1-5, is DAMVIQNPRYQVTQFGKPVTLSCSQTLNHNVMYWYQQKSSQAPKLLFHYYDKDFNNEADTPDNFQSRRPNTSFCFLDIRSPGLGDTAMYLCATSRDLGQGGRPQHFGDGTRLSIL.

This clone appeared a few times. V is TRBV6-6 and J is TRBJ2-7, with D perhaps assigned TRBD1 or TRBD2 (5 bases each). The germline V and J ends were trimmed by 5 bases and 3 bases, with 14 bases remaining between them. The CDR3 is 14 amino acids. Germline V gene data show CDR1 as MNHNY and CDR2 as SVGAGI (reference sequence). CDR3 coding DNA: TGTGCCAGCAGTACGCAGGGTGGAGGCTACGAGCAGTACTTC. The encoded protein is CASSTQGGGYEQYF.

This chain connects TRBV2 to TRBJ1-4; weak D call: TRBD1 (6 bases). V dropped 9 bases and J dropped 4 bases, with 15 bases sitting between them. The CDR3 extends over 14 amino acids. Germline CDR1 and CDR2: SNHLY and FYNNEI. This CDR3 is CASATGNGNEKLFF. The CDR3, as DNA: TGTGCCAGTGCTACAGGGAACGGTAATGAAAAACTGTTTTTT.

J is TRBJ2-1 and V is TRBV10-1, with 12 bases lining up with TRBD2. The CDR3 has 16 amino acids. V lost 1 base to trimming and J lost 4 bases; unmatched junction nucleotides: 2. Looked up from germline, CDR1 is WNHNN and CDR2 is SYGVQD (reference sequence). The CDR3 is CASSEWGTSGYNEQFF. In DNA form, the CDR3 reads TGCGCCAGCAGTGAGTGGGGGACTAGCGGGTACAATGAGCAGTTCTTC.

The chain combines TRBV7-9 with TRBJ1-1; D may be TRBD1 (6 bases). The germline CDR1 and CDR2 sequences are SEHNR and FQNEAQ (reference sequence). V gave up 5 bases and J gave up 1 base, with 23 bases separating them. The CDR3 sequence is 18 residues long. This CDR3 reads CASSRITGHRDQNTEAFF. The DNA of the CDR3 is TGTGCCAGCAGCCGTATTACAGGGCATCGTGATCAGAACACTGAAGCTTTCTTT. The full variable domain, completed using reference TRBV7-9 and TRBJ1-1, is DTGVSQNPRHKITKRGQNVTFRCDPISEHNRLYWYRQTLGQGPEFLTYFQNEAQLEKSRLLSDRFSAERPKGSFSTLEIQRTEQGDSAMYLCASSRITGHRDQNTEAFFGQGTRLTVV.

The rearrangement links TRBV6-6 to TRBJ2-6; D possibly corresponds to TRBD2 (7 bases). The V end was cut by 5 bases, the J end by 0 bases, with 17 bases between. The length of the CDR3 is 18 residues. Germline V gene data show CDR1 as MNHNY and CDR2 as SVGAGI (reference sequence). The CDR3 DNA reads TGTGCCAGCAGTCCCCGCGGGGGCAGCTTCTCTGGGGCCAACGTCCTGACTTTC. It codes for CASSPRGGSFSGANVLTF.

V is TRBV5-1 and J is TRBJ2-3, with 13 bases lining up with TRBD2. The CDR3 spans 16 residues. Germline CDR1 SGHRS, CDR2 YFSETQ. J lost 3 bases, V lost 5 bases, and 6 bases had no gene match. The CDR3 region is CASRWGTSGTTDTQYF. Here the CDR3 DNA reads TGCGCCAGCAGGTGGGGGACTAGCGGGACAACAGATACGCAGTATTTT.

The V and J genes are TRBV27 and TRBJ1-1, with D unclear. Germline CDR1 reads MNHEY; CDR2 reads SMNVEV (reference sequence). Trimming removed 4 bases from V and 1 base from J, with 7 bases in between. The CDR3 consists of 13 residues. This CDR3 is CASSSASNTEAFF. The CDR3 nucleotides read TGTGCCAGCAGTTCGGCCTCGAACACTGAAGCTTTCTTT.

The chain uses TRBV6-2 or TRBV6-3 and TRBJ1-2, with a tentative D call TRBD1 (6 bases). The CDR3 extends over 13 amino acids. From germline, CDR1 is MNHEY and CDR2 SVGEGT. Trimming cost V 6 bases and J 2 bases, with 10 bases left between them. The CDR3 reads CASSRQANYGYTF. The CDR3 coding sequence is TGTGCCAGCAGCCGACAGGCGAACTATGGCTACACCTTC.

The CDR3 DNA follows: TGTGCCAGCAGCCAAGAAGGAGGGATAGTCTCTGAAGCTTTCTTT. Translating gives CASSQEGGIVSEAFF. The chain recombines TRBV3-1 (or the pseudogene TRBV3-2) with TRBJ1-1; no firm D call. Trimming left V 0 bases short and J 6 bases short, with 14 bases between. Germline assignment: CDR1 LGHDT and CDR2 YNNKEL (reference sequence). This CDR3 is built from 15 residues.

The chain couples TRBV5-1 to TRBJ1-1, with unresolved D. V was trimmed by 4 bases and J by 3 bases, leaving 13 bases between them. Germline-derived CDR1 and CDR2 are SGHRS and YFSETQ. The CDR3 loop spans 14 amino acids. This CDR3 reads CASSIRVGHTEAFF. The CDR3 DNA follows: TGCGCCAGCAGCATTAGGGTTGGTCACACTGAAGCTTTCTTT.

V is TRBV2 and J is TRBJ1-1; D is possibly TRBD1 (5 bases). Germline CDR1 and CDR2: SNHLY and FYNNEI. The V end lost 11 bases, the J end lost 1 base, and 14 bases lay between the germline ends. This CDR3 has 13 residues. The DNA for the CDR3 is TGTGCCGGAATGACAGAACAGAACACTGAAGCTTTCTTT. This codes for CAGMTEQNTEAFF.

This clone has just one count. The rearrangement links TRBV19 to TRBJ1-2, with a possible D match to TRBD1 (5 bases). This CDR3 has 14 residues. V gave up 6 bases and J gave up 11 bases, with 22 bases separating them. Germline V gives CDR1 LNHDA, CDR2 SQIVND (reference sequence). As DNA, the CDR3 is TGTGCCAGTAGACAGGTCGGTACAGGACGTGGGTACACCTTC. Translating gives CASRQVGTGRGYTF.

This clone was observed a few times. This chain links TRBV7-8 with TRBJ2-1; 10 bases align to TRBD2. V was clipped by 0 bases and J by 5 bases; unmatched bases: 13. This CDR3 comprises 19 residues. Per germline, CDR1 SGHVS and CDR2 FQNEAQ. For the CDR3, the DNA is TGTGCCAGCAGCTTAGCGCCTACGTGGACTAGCGGATCCAACAATGAGCAGTTCTTC. Encoded protein: CASSLAPTWTSGSNNEQFF.

The chain links TRBV9 to TRBJ2-1; D gene unclear. The CDR3 is made up of 14 amino acids. Trimming cost V 3 bases and J 0 bases, with 7 bases left between them. Per the germline V gene, CDR1 is SGDLS and CDR2 is YYNGEE. In DNA, the CDR3 is TGTGCCAGCAGCGAGAGGAGCTCCTACAATGAGCAGTTCTTC. This translates into CASSERSSYNEQFF.

CDR3 in amino acids: CASSSRPGGANVLTF. CDR3 nucleotide sequence: TGTGCCAGCAGTTCCCGGCCCGGTGGGGCCAACGTCCTGACTTTC. This chain uses TRBV6-2 or TRBV6-3 with TRBJ2-6; D call uncertain. Looked up from germline, CDR1 is MNHEY and CDR2 is SVGEGT. The CDR3 totals 15 residues. V lost 4 bases, J lost 3 bases, and 10 bases lay in between.

The CDR3 sequence: CASSQRQETQYF. CDR3 DNA sequence: TGTGCCAGCAGCCAACGACAAGAGACCCAGTACTTC. V and J are TRBV5-4 and TRBJ2-5; D is uncertain. The germline V and J ends were trimmed by 4 bases and 2 bases, with 6 bases remaining between them. Germline CDR1 and CDR2: SGHNT and YYREEE (reference sequence). The CDR3 is 12 amino acids.